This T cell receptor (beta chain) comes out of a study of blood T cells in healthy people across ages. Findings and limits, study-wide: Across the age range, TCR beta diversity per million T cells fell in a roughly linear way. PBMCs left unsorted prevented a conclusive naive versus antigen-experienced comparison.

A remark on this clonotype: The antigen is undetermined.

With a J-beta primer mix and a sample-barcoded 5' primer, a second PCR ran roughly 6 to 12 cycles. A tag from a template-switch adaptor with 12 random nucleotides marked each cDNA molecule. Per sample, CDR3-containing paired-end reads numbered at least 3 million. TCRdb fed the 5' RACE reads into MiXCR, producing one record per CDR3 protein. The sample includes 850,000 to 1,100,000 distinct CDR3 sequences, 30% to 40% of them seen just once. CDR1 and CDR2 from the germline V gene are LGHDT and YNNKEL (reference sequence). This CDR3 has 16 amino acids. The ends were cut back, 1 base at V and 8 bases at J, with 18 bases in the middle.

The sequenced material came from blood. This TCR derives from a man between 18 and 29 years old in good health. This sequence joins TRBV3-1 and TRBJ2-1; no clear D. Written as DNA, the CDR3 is TGTGCCAGCAGCCAAGTGCCGGTCCCCCCTTTGGATGAGCAGTTCTTC. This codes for CASSQVPVPPLDEQFF.